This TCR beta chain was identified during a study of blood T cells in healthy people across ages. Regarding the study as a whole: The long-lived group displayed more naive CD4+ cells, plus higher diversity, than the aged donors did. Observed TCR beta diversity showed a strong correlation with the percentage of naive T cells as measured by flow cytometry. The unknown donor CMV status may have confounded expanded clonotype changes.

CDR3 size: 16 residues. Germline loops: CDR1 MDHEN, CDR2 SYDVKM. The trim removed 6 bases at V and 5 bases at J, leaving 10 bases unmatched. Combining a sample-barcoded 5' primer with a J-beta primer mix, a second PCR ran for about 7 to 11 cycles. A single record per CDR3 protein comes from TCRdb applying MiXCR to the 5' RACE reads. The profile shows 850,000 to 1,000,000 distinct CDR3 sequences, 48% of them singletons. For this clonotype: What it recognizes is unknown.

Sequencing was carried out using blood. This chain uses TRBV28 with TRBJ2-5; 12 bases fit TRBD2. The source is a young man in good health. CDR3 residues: CASSTLAGGLGETQYF. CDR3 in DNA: TGTGCCAGCAGCACCCTAGCGGGGGGGCTAGGGGAGACCCAGTACTTC. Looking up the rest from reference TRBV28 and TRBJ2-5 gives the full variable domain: DVKVTQSSRYLVKRTGEKVFLECVQDMDHENMFWYRQDPGLGLRLIYFSYDVKMKEKGDIPEGYSVSREKKERFSLILESASTNQTSMYLCASSTLAGGLGETQYFGPGTRLLVL.